This T cell receptor (beta chain) originates from a study of monozygotic twins with inflammatory bowel disease. Study findings and constraints: Lower TCRbeta diversity (inverse Simpson) was seen in IBD patients than in healthy co-twins.

This CDR3 has 17 amino acids. Per germline, CDR1 DFQATT and CDR2 SNEGSKA (reference sequence). Per sample, reverse transcription was split into eight reactions. TCRdb reprocessed the 5' RACE reads and reports one entry per CDR3 protein, with no DNA. The sample table includes some 150,000 distinct CDR3 sequences. A remark on this clonotype: Its antigen is still unknown.

Sequencing was carried out using blood. The sequence derives from a human donor with ulcerative colitis or Crohn's disease, or a healthy co-twin of an affected twin (not recorded which). This chain links TRBV20-1 with TRBJ2-1; with no DNA, the TCRdb D assignment of TRBD2 cannot be verified. This CDR3 is CSARDWASGGARDEQFF.